This T cell receptor beta chain was recorded in a study of cytomegalovirus exposure and HLA in healthy donors. This CDR3 contains 14 residues. Germline assignment: CDR1 MNHNS and CDR2 SASEGT. J lost 5 bases, V lost 6 bases, and 5 bases had no gene match. TCRdb keeps only in-frame clones here, not all; method: immunoSEQ multiplex PCR. This table has 100,000 to 150,000 clones, around nine tenths appearing once. The specimen sequenced was PBMCs. This chain connects TRBV6-1 to TRBJ2-2, with 8 bases matching TRBD1. The TCR comes from a young man in good health and CMV-seronegative. For the CDR3, the DNA is TGTGCCAGCAGCAGGACAGGGAGTACCGGGGAGCTGTTTTTT. Amino acid sequence: CASSRTGSTGELFF.